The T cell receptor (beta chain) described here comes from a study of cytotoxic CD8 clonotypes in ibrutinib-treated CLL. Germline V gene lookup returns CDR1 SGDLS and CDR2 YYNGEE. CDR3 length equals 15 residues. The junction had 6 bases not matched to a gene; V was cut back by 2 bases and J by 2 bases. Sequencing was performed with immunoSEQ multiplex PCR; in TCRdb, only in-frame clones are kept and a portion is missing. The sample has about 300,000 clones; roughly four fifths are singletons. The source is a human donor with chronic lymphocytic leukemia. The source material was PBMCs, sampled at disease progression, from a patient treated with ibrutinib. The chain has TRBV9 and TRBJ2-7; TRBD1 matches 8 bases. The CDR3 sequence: CASSVGRGPTYEQYF. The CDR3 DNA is TGTGCCAGCAGCGTCGGCAGGGGGCCCACCTACGAGCAGTACTTC.